Listed below are T cell receptor beta chains from one sample, sequenced in a study of cytomegalovirus exposure and HLA in healthy donors. Using immunoSEQ multiplex PCR, the repertoire was profiled, and TCRdb retains in-frame clones only, with some absent. The table has approximately 65,000 clones, 96% seen once. The sequenced sample consisted of PBMCs. The receptors stem from a woman between 18 and 29 years old in good health and CMV-seropositive. CDR3s include the opening cysteine and the closing phenylalanine or tryptophan. The order of the fields is J gene, V gene, clone size, D gene, CDR3 protein, CDR3 DNA. The D gene is left open where the match is weak. Only part of the rows carry a size: once, few, many, or a class if the clone is expanded.

j_gene: TRBJ1-2
v_gene: TRBV12-5
abundance: .
d_gene: .
CDR3aa: CASGLDRPYGYTF
CDR3nt: TGTGCTAGTGGTTTGGACAGGCCTTATGGCTACACCTTC

j_gene: TRBJ2-1
v_gene: TRBV29-1
abundance: once
d_gene: TRBD1
CDR3aa: CSVEAAQGEFF
CDR3nt: TGCAGCGTTGAAGCGGCCCAGGGGGAGTTCTTC

j_gene: TRBJ1-3
v_gene: TRBV6-1
abundance: .
d_gene: .
CDR3aa: CASSGEIGSGNTIYF
CDR3nt: TGTGCCAGCAGTGGAGAGATCGGCTCTGGAAACACCATATATTTT

j_gene: TRBJ2-1
v_gene: TRBV27
abundance: once
d_gene: .
CDR3aa: CASSLSPPTYNEQFF
CDR3nt: TGTGCCAGCAGTCTATCCCCCCCAACATACAATGAGCAGTTCTTC

j_gene: TRBJ1-2
v_gene: TRBV2
abundance: .
d_gene: .
CDR3aa: CASSDRGYYTF
CDR3nt: TGTGCCAGCAGTGATAGGGGTTATTACACCTTC

j_gene: TRBJ2-4
v_gene: TRBV11-3
abundance: .
d_gene: .
CDR3aa: CASSPGEAKNIQYF
CDR3nt: TGTGCCAGCAGCCCAGGGGAAGCCAAAAACATTCAGTACTTC

j_gene: TRBJ2-1
v_gene: TRBV11-3
abundance: .
d_gene: .
CDR3aa: CASSLTYPTYNEQFF
CDR3nt: TGTGCCAGCAGCTTAACGTACCCTACCTACAATGAGCAGTTCTTC

j_gene: TRBJ2-7
v_gene: TRBV28
abundance: once
d_gene: TRBD1
CDR3aa: CASSLVGQGEEQYF
CDR3nt: TGTGCCAGCAGTTTGGTAGGACAGGGGGAAGAGCAGTACTTC

j_gene: TRBJ2-2
v_gene: TRBV6-5
abundance: .
d_gene: .
CDR3aa: CASSSSPTGELFF
CDR3nt: TGTGCCAGCAGTTCAAGCCCCACCGGGGAGCTGTTTTTT

j_gene: TRBJ2-7
v_gene: TRBV5-1
abundance: .
d_gene: TRBD2
CDR3aa: CAQGGTSPQECEYF
CDR3nt: TGCGCCCAGGGGGGGACTAGCCCCCAGGAATGTGAGTACTTC

j_gene: TRBJ1-2
v_gene: TRBV29-1
abundance: .
d_gene: TRBD1
CDR3aa: CSADAGGIANYGYTF
CDR3nt: TGCAGCGCTGACGCAGGGGGCATAGCTAACTATGGCTACACCTTC

j_gene: TRBJ2-7
v_gene: TRBV6-6
abundance: .
d_gene: TRBD2
CDR3aa: CASSYSSGRAKGEQYF
CDR3nt: TGTGCCAGCAGTTACTCTAGCGGGAGGGCCAAAGGCGAGCAGTACTTC

j_gene: TRBJ2-7
v_gene: TRBV11-3
abundance: .
d_gene: .
CDR3aa: CASSLDGDSYEQYF
CDR3nt: TGTGCCAGCAGCTTAGACGGGGACTCCTACGAGCAGTACTTC

j_gene: TRBJ2-5
v_gene: TRBV5-1
abundance: .
d_gene: TRBD2
CDR3aa: CASSYDPGLVGETQYF
CDR3nt: TGCGCCAGCAGCTACGATCCGGGACTAGTTGGGGAGACCCAGTACTTC

j_gene: TRBJ2-3
v_gene: TRBV29-1
abundance: once
d_gene: .
CDR3aa: CSVAGVPTDTQYF
CDR3nt: TGCAGCGTGGCGGGCGTACCCACAGATACGCAGTATTTT

j_gene: TRBJ2-3
v_gene: TRBV27
abundance: .
d_gene: TRBD2
CDR3aa: CASSILIPGLDVSTQYTDTQYF
CDR3nt: TGTGCCAGCAGTATCCTGATCCCGGGACTAGACGTCTCAACCCAATACACAGATACGCAGTATTTT

j_gene: TRBJ1-1
v_gene: TRBV6-1
abundance: .
d_gene: .
CDR3aa: CASSPSGSTEAFF
CDR3nt: TGTGCCAGCAGCCCGTCAGGATCCACTGAAGCTTTCTTT

j_gene: TRBJ2-2
v_gene: TRBV7-3
abundance: .
d_gene: .
CDR3aa: CASRQGFTGELFF
CDR3nt: TGTGCCAGCAGGCAGGGTTTCACCGGGGAGCTGTTTTTT

j_gene: TRBJ2-5
v_gene: TRBV5-1
abundance: once
d_gene: .
CDR3aa: CASSRQETQYF
CDR3nt: TGCGCCAGCAGCCGTCAAGAGACCCAGTACTTC

j_gene: TRBJ2-1
v_gene: TRBV4-3
abundance: .
d_gene: .
CDR3aa: CASSQEATASSYNEQFF
CDR3nt: TGCGCCAGCAGCCAAGAAGCGACAGCCAGCTCCTACAATGAGCAGTTCTTC

j_gene: TRBJ1-1
v_gene: TRBV6-6
abundance: .
d_gene: .
CDR3aa: CACCIAPNTEAFF
CDR3nt: TGTGCCTGCTGTATAGCTCCGAACACTGAAGCTTTCTTT

j_gene: TRBJ2-3
v_gene: TRBV4-1
abundance: .
d_gene: .
CDR3aa: CASSLTGLGTDTQYF
CDR3nt: TGCGCCAGCAGCTTGACAGGTCTCGGCACAGATACGCAGTATTTT

j_gene: TRBJ2-7
v_gene: TRBV4-1
abundance: .
d_gene: .
CDR3aa: CASSQSRTVTYEQYF
CDR3nt: TGCGCCAGCAGCCAATCTAGGACAGTGACTTACGAGCAGTACTTC

j_gene: TRBJ2-5
v_gene: TRBV7-2
abundance: .
d_gene: .
CDR3aa: CASSLVGGETQYF
CDR3nt: TGTGCCAGCAGCTTAGTCGGAGGAGAGACCCAGTACTTC

j_gene: TRBJ2-5
v_gene: TRBV9
abundance: .
d_gene: TRBD2
CDR3aa: CASSVGSSLAGKETQYF
CDR3nt: TGTGCCAGCAGCGTAGGTAGTTCGCTAGCGGGGAAAGAGACCCAGTACTTC

j_gene: TRBJ1-2
v_gene: TRBV4-3
abundance: .
d_gene: .
CDR3aa: CASSQDVGASYGYTF
CDR3nt: TGCGCCAGCAGCCAAGATGTAGGGGCCAGCTATGGCTACACCTTC

j_gene: TRBJ2-4
v_gene: TRBV2
abundance: .
d_gene: TRBD2
CDR3aa: CASSEGLAVNIQYF
CDR3nt: TGTGCCAGCAGTGAAGGGCTAGCGGTAAACATTCAGTACTTC

j_gene: TRBJ2-7
v_gene: TRBV19
abundance: few
d_gene: TRBD1
CDR3aa: CASSNRDRPPYEQYF
CDR3nt: TGTGCCAGTAGTAACCGGGACAGGCCTCCCTACGAGCAGTACTTC

j_gene: TRBJ2-7
v_gene: TRBV28
abundance: once
d_gene: TRBD1
CDR3aa: CASRETGGIAYEQYF
CDR3nt: TGTGCCAGCAGGGAAACAGGGGGCATCGCCTACGAGCAGTACTTC

j_gene: TRBJ2-4
v_gene: TRBV6-6
abundance: .
d_gene: .
CDR3aa: CASSYMTRANIQYF
CDR3nt: TGTGCCAGCAGTTACATGACTAGGGCTAACATTCAGTACTTC

j_gene: TRBJ1-1
v_gene: TRBV7-2
abundance: .
d_gene: .
CDR3aa: CASSTISVNTEAFF
CDR3nt: TGTGCCAGCAGCACAATTTCAGTGAACACTGAAGCTTTCTTT

j_gene: TRBJ2-7
v_gene: TRBV5-6
abundance: once
d_gene: .
CDR3aa: CASSPPGLHYEQYF
CDR3nt: TGTGCCAGCAGTCCCCCGGGACTCCACTACGAGCAGTACTTC

j_gene: TRBJ2-7
v_gene: TRBV5-1
abundance: .
d_gene: .
CDR3aa: CASSYQGYEQYF
CDR3nt: TGCGCCAGCAGCTACCAGGGGTACGAGCAGTACTTC

j_gene: TRBJ2-2
v_gene: TRBV10-1
abundance: .
d_gene: TRBD2
CDR3aa: CASETGTSDTGELFF
CDR3nt: TGCGCCAGTGAGACCGGGACTAGTGACACCGGGGAGCTGTTTTTT

j_gene: TRBJ2-1
v_gene: TRBV9
abundance: .
d_gene: TRBD2
CDR3aa: CASSPPPTSGIVDEQFF
CDR3nt: TGTGCCAGCAGCCCTCCCCCGACTAGCGGGATAGTCGATGAGCAGTTCTTC

j_gene: TRBJ2-7
v_gene: TRBV9
abundance: .
d_gene: TRBD2
CDR3aa: CASSPPAGRYEQYF
CDR3nt: TGTGCCAGCAGCCCCCCAGCGGGAAGGTACGAGCAGTACTTC

j_gene: TRBJ2-7
v_gene: TRBV19
abundance: .
d_gene: .
CDR3aa: CASSTPGRSEQYF
CDR3nt: TGTGCCAGTAGTACCCCTGGGCGCTCCGAGCAGTACTTC